Listed here are 30 T cell receptor beta chains from one sample, sequenced in a study of OX40 agonist ivuxolimab in advanced cancers. Sequencing was performed with immunoSEQ multiplex PCR; in TCRdb, only in-frame clones are kept and a portion is missing. The sample has more than 55,000 clones; approximately 87% are singletons. Sequences were derived from CD4+ or CD8+ T cells sorted from blood, sampled in a trial of the OX40 agonist ivuxolimab. The receptors come from an adult with an advanced solid tumor such as melanoma, head and neck, liver or kidney cancer.

The chain combines TRBV28 with TRBJ2-7; weak D call: TRBD1 (5 bases). The germline CDR1 and CDR2 sequences are MDHEN and SYDVKM. The germline V and J ends were trimmed by 10 bases and 3 bases, with 16 bases remaining between them. The CDR3 contains 13 residues. The CDR3 coding sequence is TGTGCCACGGAGCCGACAGACCACTACGAGCAGTACTTC. It translates to CATEPTDHYEQYF.

This chain connects TRBV7-2 to TRBJ2-1; D is ambiguous. The CDR3 is made up of 14 amino acids. Germline V gene lookup returns CDR1 SGHTA and CDR2 FQGNSA. V gave up 1 base and J gave up 7 bases, with 11 bases separating them. CDR3 sequence: CASSLEGWVNEQFF. The CDR3 DNA reads TGTGCCAGCAGCTTAGAAGGGTGGGTTAATGAGCAGTTCTTC.

This clone was observed once. The chain employs TRBV10-3 and TRBJ2-5, with D possibly matching TRBD2 (5 bases). This CDR3 spans 13 amino acids. The V and J ends lost 0 bases and 5 bases respectively, with 7 bases between them. Germline V CDR1 and CDR2: ENHRY, SYGVKD. The CDR3 sequence: CAISESGIETQYF. As DNA, the CDR3 is TGTGCCATCAGTGAGTCCGGGATCGAGACCCAGTACTTC.

V usage is TRBV7-3 and J usage is TRBJ1-2; D is perhaps TRBD1 (5 bases). CDR3 length equals 15 residues. Germline CDR1 and CDR2: SGHTA and FQGTGA. Trimming pared 2 bases from V and 4 bases from J, leaving 14 bases between. This CDR3 is CASSLSGGRGYGYTF. As DNA, the CDR3 is TGTGCCAGCAGCTTATCCGGGGGTAGAGGCTATGGCTACACCTTC.

V is TRBV5-4 and J is TRBJ2-4, with D tentatively TRBD2 (5 bases). Trimming took off 0 bases at V and 2 bases at J, with 6 bases between the two ends. CDR1 SGHNT and CDR2 YYREEE come from the germline V gene (reference sequence). This CDR3 is built from 14 residues. The CDR3, as DNA: TGTGCCAGCAGCTTGGGGGAGCCCAAAAACATTCAGTACTTC. Protein: CASSLGEPKNIQYF.

This chain joins TRBV7-2 and TRBJ1-3; tentative D call: TRBD1 (5 bases). CDR1 and CDR2 (germline): SGHTA, FQGNSA. Trimming removed 5 bases from V and 4 bases from J, with 12 bases in between. The CDR3 extends over 14 amino acids. CDR3 nucleotide sequence: TGTGCCAGCAGCAACTGGGAGGGGGGAAACACCATATATTTT. This codes for CASSNWEGGNTIYF.

The V and J genes are TRBV6-5 and TRBJ1-3; tentatively, D is TRBD1 (6 bases). The CDR3 spans 14 residues. In germline, CDR1 is MNHEY, CDR2 SVGAGI. Trimming removed 6 bases from V and 3 bases from J, with 12 bases in between. This chain's CDR3 is CASSRGAYGNTIYF. The DNA of the CDR3 is TGTGCCAGCAGCCGGGGGGCTTATGGAAACACCATATATTTT.

This clone appeared a single time. A read error may produce the germline difference seen at one junction end. This chain links TRBV28 with TRBJ2-7, with D possibly being TRBD1 or TRBD2 (5 bases each). CDR1 is MDHEN and CDR2 is SYDVKM in the germline V gene. The CDR3 covers 14 residues. Here the CDR3 DNA reads TGTGCCAGCAGTGGGCAGGGACGGTCCTACGAGCAGCACTTC. It encodes CASSGQGRSYEQHF.

This chain joins TRBV28 and TRBJ2-3; 7 nucleotides match TRBD1. The CDR3 loop spans 16 amino acids. The germline V gene encodes CDR1 MDHEN and CDR2 SYDVKM. Trimming cost V 6 bases and J 0 bases; bases outside gene matches: 9. CDR3 loop: CASSPRQGTSTDTQYF. The CDR3 bases are TGTGCCAGCAGCCCCCGACAGGGTACTAGCACAGATACGCAGTATTTT.

This rearrangement joins TRBV2 to TRBJ1-5; D perhaps matches TRBD1 (6 bases). Germline CDR1 and CDR2: SNHLY and FYNNEI. The V end was cut by 6 bases, the J end by 6 bases, with 15 bases between. This CDR3 has 14 amino acids. The CDR3, as DNA: TGTGCCAGCAGCCTAACGGGGGGCTTTCAGCCCCAGCATTTT. Protein sequence: CASSLTGGFQPQHF.

The chain employs TRBV6-6 and TRBJ2-1, with D tentatively TRBD1 (5 bases). V lost 2 bases and J lost 12, with 20 bases in between. Germline V gene lookup returns CDR1 MNHNY and CDR2 SVGAGI (reference sequence). This CDR3 comprises 15 residues. CDR3 sequence (DNA): TGTGCCAGCAGTTACCCCCAGGGCATAGGGGCTTGGCAGTTCTTC. Its protein product is CASSYPQGIGAWQFF.

The V and J genes are TRBV6-5 and TRBJ1-1, with 7 bases that match TRBD1. Germline loops: CDR1 MNHEY, CDR2 SVGAGI. This CDR3 spans 14 amino acids. V was clipped by 7 bases and J by 1 base; unmatched bases: 6. This CDR3 is CASMTGSRNTEAFF. The DNA for the CDR3 is TGTGCCAGCATGACAGGGAGTAGGAACACTGAAGCTTTCTTT.

The J gene is TRBJ1-2, the V gene TRBV4-2, with unresolved D. This CDR3 spans 13 amino acids. The V gene lost 1 base and the J gene lost 3 bases, with 6 bases spanning the gap. CDR1 LGHNA and CDR2 YNFKEQ come from the germline V gene. The CDR3 region is CASSQGWDYGYTF. In DNA form, the CDR3 reads TGTGCCAGCAGCCAAGGATGGGACTATGGCTACACCTTC.

J is TRBJ2-7 and V is TRBV19, with 7 bases that match TRBD2. This CDR3 contains 14 residues. J was trimmed by 2 bases and V by 3 bases; bases with no gene match: 4. CDR1 and CDR2 (germline): LNHDA, SQIVND (reference sequence). In DNA, the CDR3 is TGTGCCAGTAGTATCAGCGGGACGACCTACGAGCAGTACTTC. It encodes CASSISGTTYEQYF.

The chain is built from TRBV5-6 and TRBJ1-5; D unresolved. Trimming left V 0 bases short and J 4 bases short, with 8 bases between. CDR1 is SGHDT and CDR2 is YYEEEE in the germline V gene. The CDR3 is made up of 14 amino acids. CDR3 residues: CASSLGSLNQPQHF. The DNA for the CDR3 is TGTGCCAGCAGCTTGGGGAGCCTAAATCAGCCCCAGCATTTT.

The genes are TRBV6-1 and TRBJ1-6; D is ambiguous. Trimming took 8 bases from V and 6 from J, leaving 14 bases between them. The CDR3 totals 14 residues. Germline V gene sequence: CDR1 MNHNS, CDR2 SASEGT. CDR3 DNA: TGTGCCAGCTGGGCGGGCCATGGTAATTCACCCCTCCACTTT. Translation gives CASWAGHGNSPLHF.

The chain couples TRBV7-2 to TRBJ2-5; TRBD2 might be the D (6 bases). Germline CDR1 SGHTA, CDR2 FQGNSA. V was trimmed by 5 bases and J by 5 bases, leaving 15 bases between them. The CDR3 runs 14 residues. The CDR3 DNA follows: TGTGCCAGCAGCGACCCCGGCCGGGGGGAGACCCAGTACTTC. Translating gives CASSDPGRGETQYF.

The chain is built from TRBV6-6 and TRBJ1-1; no definite D call. The germline V gene has CDR1 MNHNY and CDR2 SVGAGI (reference sequence). This CDR3 contains 16 residues. V was trimmed by 6 bases and J by 7 bases, leaving 24 bases between them. CDR3 in DNA: TGTGCCAGCAGCGAGGACCGGAGTGGTCCTACCTTTGAAGCTTTCTTT. Protein sequence: CASSEDRSGPTFEAFF.

This clone was seen once. The chain employs TRBV30 and TRBJ2-7, with 9 nucleotides matching TRBD1. Germline CDR1 reads GTSNPN; CDR2 reads SVGIG (reference sequence). V shed 0 bases, J shed 6 bases, and the junction held 12 bases outside the gene matches. This CDR3 is built from 16 residues. DNA for the CDR3: TGTGCCTGGAGTGTAAGTAGGACAGGGGCCTTGTCCGAGCAGTACTTC. This translates into CAWSVSRTGALSEQYF.

V gene TRBV2 combines with J gene TRBJ1-2; TRBD1 aligns across 9 bases. V shed 1 base, J shed 4 bases, and the junction held 4 bases outside the gene matches. There are 15 residues in the CDR3. CDR1 is SNHLY, CDR2 FYNNEI, per germline. The CDR3 here is CASSEETGGPYGYTF. CDR3 sequence (DNA): TGTGCCAGCAGTGAAGAAACAGGGGGCCCCTATGGCTACACCTTC.

The gene calls are TRBV30 and TRBJ2-5, with 7 bases lining up with TRBD2. CDR1 is GTSNPN and CDR2 is SVGIG in the germline V gene (reference sequence). The J segment lost 2 bases and the V segment lost 2 bases, leaving 14 bases of the junction unmatched. CDR3 length: 17 amino acids. CDR3 in amino acids: CAWSRGRMGLSQETQYF. DNA for the CDR3: TGTGCCTGGAGTAGGGGACGGATGGGACTATCGCAAGAGACCCAGTACTTC.

This clone was detected a few times. V and J are TRBV7-6 and TRBJ2-1; maybe TRBD2 (6 bases). This CDR3 contains 15 residues. The germline V and J ends were trimmed by 5 bases and 8 bases, with 19 bases remaining between them. Looked up from germline, CDR1 is SGHVS and CDR2 is FNYEAQ. DNA for the CDR3: TGTGCCAGCAGCCCGGGCGGGGACTGGCTCGATGAGCAGTTCTTC. As protein: CASSPGGDWLDEQFF.

CDR3 nucleotide sequence: TGTGCCAGCAGTCAACAAGGACAGGGGACAGATACGCAGTATTTT. Residues: CASSQQGQGTDTQYF. The chain employs TRBV28 and TRBJ2-3; 9 positions match TRBD1. The CDR3 has 15 residues. Germline CDR1 and CDR2: MDHEN and SYDVKM. Trimming took 5 bases from V and 3 from J; bases not matched to a gene: 6.

The rearrangement joins TRBV28 to TRBJ1-1; D remains unclear. The CDR3 sequence is 13 residues long. V lost 4 bases, J lost 7 bases, and 13 bases lay in between. The V gene's germline CDR1 is MDHEN and CDR2 SYDVKM. The CDR3 DNA reads as TGTGCCAGCAGTTCGCCTTTAGAGGATGAAGCTTTCTTT. This encodes CASSSPLEDEAFF.

This chain connects TRBV6-5 to TRBJ2-7; TRBD2 matches 8 bases. CDR1 is MNHEY and CDR2 is SVGAGI in the germline V gene. The V and J ends lost 5 bases and 1 base, in that order; junction bases with no gene match: 7. The CDR3 loop spans 15 amino acids. CDR3 residues: CASSRTSGASYEQYF. The CDR3 DNA sequence: TGTGCCAGCAGTCGTACTAGCGGAGCGTCCTACGAGCAGTACTTC.

The chain employs TRBV6-1 and TRBJ1-2, with TRBD1 identical over 9 bases. J was trimmed by 8 bases and V by 6 bases; bases with no gene match: 10. Germline V gene data show CDR1 as MNHNS and CDR2 as SASEGT. The CDR3 runs 14 residues. The CDR3 DNA sequence: TGTGCCAGCAGCCATCCCGGGACAGGGTTAGGCTACACCTTC. Its translation: CASSHPGTGLGYTF.

The CDR3 DNA reads TGTGCCAGCAGCCACGACCCCTCTGGGTATCGGGAGACCCAGTACTTC. Its protein product is CASSHDPSGYRETQYF. This rearrangement joins TRBV14 to TRBJ2-5; D ambiguous. This CDR3 spans 16 amino acids. V was shortened by 3 bases and J by 5 bases, with 19 bases between the two germline ends. The germline CDR1 and CDR2 sequences are SGHDN and FVKESK.

J is TRBJ1-1 and V is TRBV7-9; D not certain. Trimming took 2 bases from V and 8 from J, leaving 6 bases between them. The CDR3 is 11 amino acids. Germline assignment: CDR1 SEHNR and CDR2 FQNEAQ (reference sequence). CDR3 loop: CASSLYPEAFF. CDR3 sequence (DNA): TGTGCCAGCAGCTTATATCCCGAAGCTTTCTTT.

The chain carries TRBV29-1 and TRBJ2-1, with 7 bases aligning to TRBD2. The J segment lost 2 bases and the V segment lost 8 bases, leaving 6 bases of the junction unmatched. Germline loops: CDR1 SQVTM, CDR2 ANQGSEA. The CDR3 has 13 residues. CDR3 bases: TGCAGCACAAGCGGGACCACCTACAATGAGCAGTTCTTC. Residues: CSTSGTTYNEQFF.

This chain uses TRBV9 with TRBJ2-7, with 12 bases fitting TRBD1. The J segment lost 2 bases and the V segment lost 4 bases, leaving 4 bases of the junction unmatched. Germline assignment: CDR1 SGDLS and CDR2 YYNGEE. CDR3 size: 15 residues. The CDR3 DNA sequence: TGTGCCAGCAGCTACGGGACAGGGGGCCCCTACGAGCAGTACTTC. This translates into CASSYGTGGPYEQYF.